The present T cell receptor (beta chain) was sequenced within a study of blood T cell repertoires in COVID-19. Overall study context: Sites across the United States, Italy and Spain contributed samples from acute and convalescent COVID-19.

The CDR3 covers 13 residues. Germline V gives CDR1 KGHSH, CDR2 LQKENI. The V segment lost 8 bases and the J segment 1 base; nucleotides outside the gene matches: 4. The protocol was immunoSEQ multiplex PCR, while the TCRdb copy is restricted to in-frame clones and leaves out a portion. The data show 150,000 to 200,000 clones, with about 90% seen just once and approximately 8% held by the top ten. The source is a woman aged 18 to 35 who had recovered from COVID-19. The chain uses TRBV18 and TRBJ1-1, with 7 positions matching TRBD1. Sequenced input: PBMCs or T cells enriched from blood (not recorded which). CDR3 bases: TGTGCCAGCCGAGGGACAGAGAACACTGAAGCTTTCTTT. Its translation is CASRGTENTEAFF.